Listed here are 24 T cell receptor beta chains from one sample, sequenced in a study of blood T cell repertoires in COVID-19. Assay used: immunoSEQ multiplex PCR; TCRdb lists only in-frame clones, some missing. The repertoire holds about 24,000 clones, with about 87% as singletons. Sequencing was performed on peripheral blood. The receptors stem from a human donor with active COVID-19. The donor label of this sample is uncertain.

The chain joins TRBV5-4 to TRBJ1-5, with no clear D. From germline, CDR1 is SGHNT and CDR2 YYREEE (reference sequence). V was clipped by 0 bases and J by 7 bases, with 8 bases between them. This CDR3 contains 13 residues. The CDR3 loop is CASSLGGDQPQHF. CDR3 in DNA: TGTGCCAGCAGCTTGGGAGGAGACCAGCCCCAGCATTTT.

The chain uses TRBV4-1 and TRBJ2-7, with TRBD1 identical over 7 bases. The CDR3 is made up of 15 amino acids. CDR1 is MGHRA and CDR2 is YSYEKL in the germline V gene. The V segment lost 1 base and the J segment 5 bases; nucleotides outside the gene matches: 8. This CDR3 reads CASSQGWQTGHEQYF. Here the CDR3 DNA reads TGCGCCAGCAGCCAAGGGTGGCAGACAGGGCACGAGCAGTACTTC.

In this sample, this clone turned up a few times. V gene TRBV29-1 combines with J gene TRBJ1-5; 7 bases match TRBD1. CDR1 and CDR2 from the germline V gene are SQVTM and ANQGSEA. Trimming at V came to 4 bases and at J to 4 bases, leaving 4 bases not matched to a gene. This CDR3 spans 13 amino acids. The CDR3 region is CSVATGVNQPQHF. In DNA, the CDR3 is TGCAGCGTTGCCACAGGGGTGAATCAGCCCCAGCATTTT.

CDR3 DNA: TGTGCCAGCCGCCTGGCTAGCGGGGGGCTACTATACCAAGAGACCCAGTACTTC. Its protein is CASRLASGGLLYQETQYF. This sequence joins TRBV5-5 and TRBJ2-5; 11 nucleotides agree with TRBD2. Per the germline V gene, CDR1 is SGHKS and CDR2 is YYEKEE (reference sequence). Trimming cost V 7 bases and J 0 bases; bases outside gene matches: 14. This CDR3 region has 18 residues.

The chain is built from TRBV10-1 and TRBJ2-4; tentative D call: TRBD2 (6 bases). The CDR3 consists of 15 residues. V dropped 0 bases and J dropped 6 bases, with 12 bases sitting between them. CDR1 is WNHNN and CDR2 is SYGVQD in the germline V gene (reference sequence). This CDR3 reads CASSESGGAGNIQYF. CDR3 sequence (DNA): TGCGCCAGCAGTGAGTCCGGCGGGGCGGGAAACATTCAGTACTTC.

The chain is built from TRBV7-9 and TRBJ2-1; the D gene is possibly TRBD1 (5 bases). There are 14 residues in the CDR3. Trimming took off 5 bases at V and 6 bases at J, with 14 bases between the two ends. Germline CDR1 SEHNR, CDR2 FQNEAQ (reference sequence). CDR3 loop: CASSPHTQGNEQFF. CDR3 DNA sequence: TGTGCCAGCAGCCCCCATACGCAGGGCAATGAGCAGTTCTTC.

The chain has TRBV10-3 and TRBJ2-2; 9 bases are shared with TRBD2. This CDR3 has 15 residues. Germline CDR1 ENHRY, CDR2 SYGVKD. V dropped 3 bases and J dropped 6; count of bases not matched to a gene: 5. CDR3 in DNA: TGTGCCATCAGTGAATCGGCTAGCGGGGCCGGGGAGCTGTTTTTT. It yields the protein CAISESASGAGELFF.

This chain connects TRBV9 to TRBJ2-2, with D possibly matching TRBD2 (6 bases). The V gene lost 0 bases and the J gene lost 5 bases, with 11 bases spanning the gap. The CDR3 is made up of 15 amino acids. The V gene's germline CDR1 is SGDLS and CDR2 YYNGEE. CDR3 sequence reads: CASSVGYRGTGELFF. CDR3 coding DNA: TGTGCCAGCAGCGTAGGTTACCGGGGGACCGGGGAGCTGTTTTTT.

This sequence joins TRBV5-4 and TRBJ2-2; D might be TRBD2 (6 bases). The CDR3 runs 15 residues. The germline V gene has CDR1 SGHNT and CDR2 YYREEE (reference sequence). The V end lost 4 bases, the J end lost 4 bases, and 14 bases lay between the germline ends. The CDR3 DNA reads TGTGCCAGCAGCCCGAAGGAGGGCCCCACCGGGGAGCTGTTTTTT. Encoded protein: CASSPKEGPTGELFF.

This clone occurred a few times. The J gene is TRBJ2-1, the V gene TRBV3-1 (or the pseudogene TRBV3-2), with 11 nucleotides matching TRBD2. V dropped 4 bases and J dropped 12; count of bases not matched to a gene: 17. CDR3 length equals 17 residues. CDR1 and CDR2 (germline): LGHDT, YNNKEL (reference sequence). The CDR3 coding sequence is TGTGCCAGCAGCCCACGGCGAGGGTTAGCGGGGGGGCTTTCGCAGTTCTTC. This codes for CASSPRRGLAGGLSQFF.

The V call is TRBV3-1 (or the pseudogene TRBV3-2), the J call TRBJ2-3; 11 bases map to TRBD2. Per germline, CDR1 LGHDT and CDR2 YNNKEL (reference sequence). V lost 1 base to trimming and J lost 6 bases; unmatched junction nucleotides: 9. This CDR3 region has 17 residues. CDR3 in DNA: TGTGCCAGCAGCCAAGCCGGACTAGCGGGTTCTAGGGATACGCAGTATTTT. It is translated as CASSQAGLAGSRDTQYF.

The chain joins TRBV7-4 to TRBJ2-7; maybe TRBD1 (6 bases). The CDR3 extends over 20 amino acids. V shed 1 base and J shed 7 bases, with 32 bases lying between them. Germline V gene lookup returns CDR1 SGHVT and CDR2 SQSDAQ. The CDR3 spells CASSLGSGPGEIPLLGEQYF. CDR3 in DNA: TGTGCCAGCAGCTTAGGTTCCGGGCCAGGGGAAATCCCCCTATTGGGAGAGCAGTACTTC. The full variable domain, with the rest looked up from reference TRBV7-4 and TRBJ2-7, is GAGVSQSPRYKVAKRGRDVALRCDSISGHVTLYWYRQTLGQGSEVLTYSQSDAQRDKSGRPSGRFSAERPERSVSTLKIQRTEQGDSAVYLCASSLGSGPGEIPLLGEQYFGPGTRLTVT.

This clone was seen once. V and J are TRBV11-2 and TRBJ2-3; 8 nucleotides align to TRBD1. The V gene's germline CDR1 is SGHAT and CDR2 FQNNGV. The J segment lost 6 bases and the V segment lost 5 bases, leaving 16 bases of the junction unmatched. There are 17 residues in the CDR3. The CDR3 reads CASSVGRGRRGIDTQYF. CDR3 nucleotide sequence: TGTGCCAGCAGCGTCGGCAGGGGGCGCCGGGGAATTGATACGCAGTATTTT. Full variable domain (outside the CDR3, taken from reference TRBV11-2 and TRBJ2-3): EAGVAQSPRYKIIEKRQSVAFWCNPISGHATLYWYQQILGQGPKLLIQFQNNGVVDDSQLPKDRFSAERLKGVDSTLKIQPAKLEDSAVYLCASSVGRGRRGIDTQYFGPGTRLTVL.

This chain joins TRBV5-4 and TRBJ2-7; 13 bases map to TRBD2. Germline-derived CDR1 and CDR2 are SGHNT and YYREEE (reference sequence). Germline trimming cut 3 bases from V and 0 bases from J; bases unmatched to any gene: 9. The CDR3 has 18 amino acids. The CDR3 here is CASSSGLAGRQSSYEQYF. CDR3 sequence (DNA): TGTGCCAGCAGCTCGGGACTAGCGGGAAGGCAAAGCTCCTACGAGCAGTACTTC.

V gene TRBV7-6 combines with J gene TRBJ2-3, with 11 nucleotides matching TRBD1. The CDR3 has 17 residues. After removal of 4 bases from V and 7 bases from J, the junction contained 13 bases not matched to a gene. The germline V gene has CDR1 SGHVS and CDR2 FNYEAQ. The CDR3 DNA sequence: TGTGCCAGCAGCTCGACGGGGGACAGGGGGGCCCTCCATACGCAGTATTTT. Its protein product is CASSSTGDRGALHTQYF.

This clone came up once. This chain uses TRBV7-8 with TRBJ1-2; 10 nucleotides match TRBD1. In germline, CDR1 is SGHVS, CDR2 FQNEAQ. V was clipped by 1 base and J by 4 bases; unmatched bases: 3. The CDR3 totals 15 residues. CDR3 residues: CASSLGTGGVYGYTF. CDR3 DNA sequence: TGTGCCAGCAGCTTAGGGACAGGGGGTGTCTATGGCTACACCTTC.

Here the CDR3 reads CASSKRRGPEQYF. CDR3 DNA: TGTGCCAGCAGCAAACGACGAGGGCCCGAGCAGTACTTC. The chain employs TRBV21-1 and TRBJ2-7; the table's TRBD2 call for D was not verified on the DNA. TRBV21-1 is given as a pseudogene. The CDR3 loop spans 13 amino acids.

The J gene is TRBJ2-1, the V gene TRBV24-1, with 12 nucleotides matching TRBD1. The V segment lost 2 bases and the J segment 8 bases; nucleotides outside the gene matches: 9. CDR3 length: 17 amino acids. Germline V gene sequence: CDR1 KGHDR, CDR2 SFDVKD. The CDR3 DNA reads as TGTGCCACCAGTGATTCCGATGCGGGACAGGGGGCTTATGAGCAGTTCTTC. Protein product: CATSDSDAGQGAYEQFF.

The chain combines TRBV10-1 with TRBJ2-7; D possibly corresponds to TRBD2 (7 bases). Germline CDR1 reads WNHNN; CDR2 reads SYGVQD (reference sequence). CDR3 length equals 16 residues. The germline V and J ends were trimmed by 8 bases and 2 bases, with 22 bases remaining between them. The CDR3 coding sequence is TGCGCCAGCTTGAATCCAAAAGGGGGGGGGCCCTACGAGCAGTACTTC. It encodes CASLNPKGGGPYEQYF.

The V gene is TRBV7-2, the J gene TRBJ2-7, with 8 positions matching TRBD1. This CDR3 has 15 residues. Trimming at V came to 5 bases and at J to 5 bases, leaving 11 bases not matched to a gene. Germline CDR1 SGHTA, CDR2 FQGNSA. The CDR3 loop is CASSPNTQGANEQYF. In nucleotides, the CDR3 is TGTGCCAGCAGCCCCAACACCCAGGGGGCCAACGAGCAGTACTTC. The full variable domain, with the rest looked up from reference TRBV7-2 and TRBJ2-7, is GAGVSQSPSNKVTEKGKDVELRCDPISGHTALYWYRQSLGQGLEFLIYFQGNSAPDKSGLPSDRFSAERTGGSVSTLTIQRTQQEDSAVYLCASSPNTQGANEQYFGPGTRLTVT.

This chain's CDR3 is CASRDRGLAFF. CDR3 nucleotide sequence: TGTGCCAGCAGGGACAGGGGCCTGGCTTTCTTT. The V call is TRBV6-4, the J call TRBJ1-1, with TRBD1 identical over 9 bases. Trimming cost V 6 bases and J 11 bases; bases outside gene matches: 4. Germline V CDR1 and CDR2: MRHNA, SNTAGT. The length of the CDR3 is 11 residues.

The V and J genes are TRBV9 and TRBJ2-7, with 9 bases identical to TRBD1. This CDR3 is built from 14 residues. Losses at the gene ends were 3 bases for V and 6 bases for J; bases not matched to a gene: 7. Germline V gene lookup returns CDR1 SGDLS and CDR2 YYNGEE. Here the CDR3 DNA reads TGTGCCAGCAGCGCGAGTACAGGGGGCAGCGAGCAGTACTTC. It encodes CASSASTGGSEQYF.

The chain employs TRBV19 and TRBJ2-3, with a weak D call TRBD1 (6 bases). Germline loops: CDR1 LNHDA, CDR2 SQIVND (reference sequence). The ends were cut back, 3 bases at V and 0 bases at J, with 10 bases in the middle. The CDR3 totals 15 residues. The CDR3 DNA follows: TGTGCCAGTAGTATGAGGGGGACCAGCACAGATACGCAGTATTTT. Translated: CASSMRGTSTDTQYF.

J is TRBJ2-1 and V is TRBV4-3; 9 nucleotides align to TRBD2. Germline CDR1 reads LGHNA; CDR2 reads YSLEER. The CDR3 spans 16 residues. After removal of 1 base from V and 8 bases from J, the junction contained 9 bases not matched to a gene. The CDR3 coding sequence is TGCGCCAGCAGCCAAGGCGCAGCGGGAGGTGGAGATGAGCAGTTCTTC. Its translation: CASSQGAAGGGDEQFF.